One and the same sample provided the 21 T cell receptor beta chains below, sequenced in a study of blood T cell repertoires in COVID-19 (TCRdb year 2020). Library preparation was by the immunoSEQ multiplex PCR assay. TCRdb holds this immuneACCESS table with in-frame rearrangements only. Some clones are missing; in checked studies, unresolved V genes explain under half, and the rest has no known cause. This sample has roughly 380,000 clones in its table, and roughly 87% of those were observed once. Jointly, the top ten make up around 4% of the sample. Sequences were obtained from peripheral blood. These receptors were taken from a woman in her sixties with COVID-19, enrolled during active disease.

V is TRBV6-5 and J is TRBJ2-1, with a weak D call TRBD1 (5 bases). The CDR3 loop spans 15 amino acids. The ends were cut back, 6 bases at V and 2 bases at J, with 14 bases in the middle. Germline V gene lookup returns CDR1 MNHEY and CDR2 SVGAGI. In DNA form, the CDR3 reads TGTGCCAGCAGACCACCAGGGCACCCCTACAATGAGCAGTTCTTC. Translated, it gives CASRPPGHPYNEQFF.

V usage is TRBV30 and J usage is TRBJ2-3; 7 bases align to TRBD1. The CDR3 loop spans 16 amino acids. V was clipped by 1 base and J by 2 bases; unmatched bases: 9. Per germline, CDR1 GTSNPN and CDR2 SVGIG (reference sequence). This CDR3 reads CAWSGRDRIFTDTQYF. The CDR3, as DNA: TGTGCCTGGAGTGGAAGGGACAGAATTTTCACAGATACGCAGTATTTT.

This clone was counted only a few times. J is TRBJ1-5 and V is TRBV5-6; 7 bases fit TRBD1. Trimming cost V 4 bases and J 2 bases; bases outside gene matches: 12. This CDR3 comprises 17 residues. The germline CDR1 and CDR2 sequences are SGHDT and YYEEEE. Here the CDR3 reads CASSLGRGSGRNQPQHF. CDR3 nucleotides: TGTGCCAGCAGCCTGGGCAGGGGGTCGGGGCGCAATCAGCCCCAGCATTTT. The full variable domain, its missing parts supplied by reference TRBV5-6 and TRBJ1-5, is DAGVTQSPTHLIKTRGQQVTLRCSPKSGHDTVSWYQQALGQGPQFIFQYYEEEERQRGNFPDRFSGHQFPNYSSELNVNALLLGDSALYLCASSLGRGSGRNQPQHFGDGTRLSIL.

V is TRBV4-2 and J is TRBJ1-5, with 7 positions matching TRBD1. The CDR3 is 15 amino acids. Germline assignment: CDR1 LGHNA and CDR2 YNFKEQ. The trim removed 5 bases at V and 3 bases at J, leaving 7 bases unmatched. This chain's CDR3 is CASSSDRVNNQPQHF. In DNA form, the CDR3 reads TGTGCCAGCAGCTCCGACAGGGTTAACAATCAGCCCCAGCATTTT.

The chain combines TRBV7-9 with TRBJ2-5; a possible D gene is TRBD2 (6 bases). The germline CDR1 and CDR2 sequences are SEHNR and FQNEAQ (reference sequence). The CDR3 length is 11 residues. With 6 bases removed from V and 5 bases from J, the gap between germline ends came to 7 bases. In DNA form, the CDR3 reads TGTGCCAGCAGTCGGGGGGAGACCCAGTACTTC. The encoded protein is CASSRGETQYF.

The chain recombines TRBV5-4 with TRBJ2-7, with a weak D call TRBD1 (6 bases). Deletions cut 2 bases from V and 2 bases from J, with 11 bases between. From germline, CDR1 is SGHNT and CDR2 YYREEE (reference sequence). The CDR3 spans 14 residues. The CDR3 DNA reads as TGTGCCAGCAGCTTCAGGGGCGCCCCCTACGAGCAGTACTTC. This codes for CASSFRGAPYEQYF.

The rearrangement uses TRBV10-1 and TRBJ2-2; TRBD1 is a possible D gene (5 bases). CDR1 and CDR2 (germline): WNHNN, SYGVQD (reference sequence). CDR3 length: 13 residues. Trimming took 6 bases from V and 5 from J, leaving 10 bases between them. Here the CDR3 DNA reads TGCGCCAGCAGATGGGGCCGGACCGGGGAGCTGTTTTTT. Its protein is CASRWGRTGELFF.

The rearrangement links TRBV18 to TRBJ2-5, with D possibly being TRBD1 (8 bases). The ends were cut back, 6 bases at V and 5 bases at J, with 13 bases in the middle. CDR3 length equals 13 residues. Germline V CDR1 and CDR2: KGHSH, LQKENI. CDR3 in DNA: TGTGCCAGCTCCGGACAGGGAGGGGAGACCCAGTACTTC. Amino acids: CASSGQGGETQYF.

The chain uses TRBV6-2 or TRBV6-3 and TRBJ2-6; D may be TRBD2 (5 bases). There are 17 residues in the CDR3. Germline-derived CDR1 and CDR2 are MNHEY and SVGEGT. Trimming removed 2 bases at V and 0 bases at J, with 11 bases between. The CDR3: CASSYGWGVSGANVLTF. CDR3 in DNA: TGTGCCAGCAGTTACGGGTGGGGAGTCTCTGGGGCCAACGTCCTGACTTTC.

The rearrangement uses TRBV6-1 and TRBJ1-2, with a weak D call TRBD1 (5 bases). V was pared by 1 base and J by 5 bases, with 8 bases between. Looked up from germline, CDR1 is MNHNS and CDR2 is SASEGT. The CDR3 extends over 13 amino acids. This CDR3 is CASSEVGGYGYTF. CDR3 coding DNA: TGTGCCAGCAGTGAAGTGGGGGGTTATGGCTACACCTTC.

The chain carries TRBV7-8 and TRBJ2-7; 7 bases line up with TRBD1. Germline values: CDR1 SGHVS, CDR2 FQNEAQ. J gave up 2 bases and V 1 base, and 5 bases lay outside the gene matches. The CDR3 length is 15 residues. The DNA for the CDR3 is TGTGCCAGCAGCTTAGTGACAGGGTCCCCCTACGAGCAGTACTTC. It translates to CASSLVTGSPYEQYF.

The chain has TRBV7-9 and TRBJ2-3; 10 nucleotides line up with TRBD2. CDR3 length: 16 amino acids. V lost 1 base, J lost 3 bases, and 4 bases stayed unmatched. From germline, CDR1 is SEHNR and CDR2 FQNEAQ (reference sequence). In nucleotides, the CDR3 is TGTGCCAGCAGCTTAGAAGTACTAGCGGGGACAGATACGCAGTATTTT. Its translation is CASSLEVLAGTDTQYF.

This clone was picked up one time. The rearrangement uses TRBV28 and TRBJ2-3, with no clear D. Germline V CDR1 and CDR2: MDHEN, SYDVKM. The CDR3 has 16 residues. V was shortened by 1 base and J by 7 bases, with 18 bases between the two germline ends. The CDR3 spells CASSLYLVAGWYTQYF. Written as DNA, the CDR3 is TGTGCCAGCAGTTTATACTTGGTCGCCGGGTGGTATACGCAGTATTTT. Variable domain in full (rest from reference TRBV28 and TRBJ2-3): DVKVTQSSRYLVKRTGEKVFLECVQDMDHENMFWYRQDPGLGLRLIYFSYDVKMKEKGDIPEGYSVSREKKERFSLILESASTNQTSMYLCASSLYLVAGWYTQYFGPGTRLTVL.

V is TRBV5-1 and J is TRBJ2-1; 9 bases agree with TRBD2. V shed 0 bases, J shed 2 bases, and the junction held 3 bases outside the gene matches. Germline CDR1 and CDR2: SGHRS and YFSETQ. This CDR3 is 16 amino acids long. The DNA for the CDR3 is TGCGCCAGCAGCTTGGAAGCTAGCGGGGCCTACAATGAGCAGTTCTTC. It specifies CASSLEASGAYNEQFF.

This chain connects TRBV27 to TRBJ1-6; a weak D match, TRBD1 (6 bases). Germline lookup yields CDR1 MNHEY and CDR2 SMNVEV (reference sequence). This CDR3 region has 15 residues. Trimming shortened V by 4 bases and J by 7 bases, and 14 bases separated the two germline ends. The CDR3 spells CASSSSRGVNSPLHF. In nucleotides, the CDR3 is TGTGCCAGCAGTTCGAGCAGGGGCGTAAATTCACCCCTCCACTTT.

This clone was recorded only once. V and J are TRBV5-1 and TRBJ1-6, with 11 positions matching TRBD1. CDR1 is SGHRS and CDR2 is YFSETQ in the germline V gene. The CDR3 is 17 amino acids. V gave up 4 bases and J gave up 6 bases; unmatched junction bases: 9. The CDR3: CASSPSGQGARNSPLHF. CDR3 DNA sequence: TGCGCCAGCAGCCCCTCAGGACAGGGGGCTCGTAATTCACCCCTCCACTTT.

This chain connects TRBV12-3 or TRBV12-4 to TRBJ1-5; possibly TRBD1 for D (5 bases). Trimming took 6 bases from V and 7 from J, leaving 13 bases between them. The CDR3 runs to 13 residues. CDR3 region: CASRGGWTQPQHF. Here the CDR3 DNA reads TGTGCCAGCAGAGGAGGGTGGACACAGCCCCAGCATTTT.

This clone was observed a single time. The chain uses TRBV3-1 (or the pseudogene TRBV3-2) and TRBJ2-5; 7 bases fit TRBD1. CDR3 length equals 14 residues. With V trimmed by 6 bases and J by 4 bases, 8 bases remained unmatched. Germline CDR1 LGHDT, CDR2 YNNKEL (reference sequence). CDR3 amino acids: CASRLTGRGETQYF. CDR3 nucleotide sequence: TGTGCCAGCAGGCTGACAGGGAGAGGAGAGACCCAGTACTTC.

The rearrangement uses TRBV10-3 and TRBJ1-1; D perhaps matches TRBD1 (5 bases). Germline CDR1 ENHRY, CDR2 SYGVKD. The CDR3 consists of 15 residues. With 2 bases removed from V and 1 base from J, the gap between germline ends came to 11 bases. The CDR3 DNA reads TGTGCCATCAGTGAGCAGGGATTCGGGAACACTGAAGCTTTCTTT. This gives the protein CAISEQGFGNTEAFF.

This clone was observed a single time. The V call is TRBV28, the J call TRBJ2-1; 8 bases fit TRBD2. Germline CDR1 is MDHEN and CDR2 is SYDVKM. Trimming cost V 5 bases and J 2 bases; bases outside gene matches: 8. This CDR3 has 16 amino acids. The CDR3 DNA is TGTGCCAGCAGTCCCCGCAGCGGGGGAGCCTACAATGAGCAGTTCTTC. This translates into CASSPRSGGAYNEQFF.

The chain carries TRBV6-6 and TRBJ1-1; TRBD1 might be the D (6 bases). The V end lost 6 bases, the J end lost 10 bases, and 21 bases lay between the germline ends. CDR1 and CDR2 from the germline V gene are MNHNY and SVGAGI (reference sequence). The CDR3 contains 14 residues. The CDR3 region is CASRIGTSSVTAFF. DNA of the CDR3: TGTGCCAGCAGAATAGGGACATCCTCCGTGACAGCTTTCTTT.